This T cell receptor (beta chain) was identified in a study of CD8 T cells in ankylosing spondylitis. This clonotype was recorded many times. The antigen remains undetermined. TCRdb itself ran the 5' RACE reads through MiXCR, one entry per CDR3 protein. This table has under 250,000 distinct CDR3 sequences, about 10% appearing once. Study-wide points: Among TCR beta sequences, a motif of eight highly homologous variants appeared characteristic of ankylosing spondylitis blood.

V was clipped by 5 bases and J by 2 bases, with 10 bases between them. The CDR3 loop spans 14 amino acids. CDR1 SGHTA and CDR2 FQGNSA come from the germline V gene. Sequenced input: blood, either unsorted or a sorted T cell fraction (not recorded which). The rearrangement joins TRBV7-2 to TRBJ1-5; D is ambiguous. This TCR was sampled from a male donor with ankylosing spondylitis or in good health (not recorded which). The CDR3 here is CASSQMSGNQPQHF. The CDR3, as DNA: TGTGCCAGCAGCCAGATGTCGGGCAATCAGCCCCAGCATTTT.